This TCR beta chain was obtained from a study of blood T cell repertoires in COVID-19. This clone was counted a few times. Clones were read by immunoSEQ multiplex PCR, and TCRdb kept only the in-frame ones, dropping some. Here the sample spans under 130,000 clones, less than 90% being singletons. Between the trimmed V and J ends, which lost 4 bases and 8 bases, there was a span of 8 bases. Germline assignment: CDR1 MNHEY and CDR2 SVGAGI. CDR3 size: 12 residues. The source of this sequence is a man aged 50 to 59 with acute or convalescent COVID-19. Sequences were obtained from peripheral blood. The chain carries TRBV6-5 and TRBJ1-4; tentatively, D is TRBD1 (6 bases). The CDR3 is CASSSDREKLFF. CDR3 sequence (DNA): TGTGCCAGCAGTTCAGACAGGGAAAAACTGTTTTTT.